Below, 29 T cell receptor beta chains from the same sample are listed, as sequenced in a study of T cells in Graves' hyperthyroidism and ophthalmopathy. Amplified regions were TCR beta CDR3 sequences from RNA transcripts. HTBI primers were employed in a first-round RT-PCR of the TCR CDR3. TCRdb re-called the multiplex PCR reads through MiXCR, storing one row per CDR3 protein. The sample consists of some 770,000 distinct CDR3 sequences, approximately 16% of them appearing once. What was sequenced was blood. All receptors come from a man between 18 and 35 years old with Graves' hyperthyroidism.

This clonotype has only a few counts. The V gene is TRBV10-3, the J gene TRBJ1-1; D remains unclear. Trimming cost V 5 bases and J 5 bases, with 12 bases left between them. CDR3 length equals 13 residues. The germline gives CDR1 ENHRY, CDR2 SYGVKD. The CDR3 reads CAISPNLGTEAFF. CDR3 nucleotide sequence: TGTGCCATCAGTCCAAACCTGGGTACTGAAGCTTTCTTT.

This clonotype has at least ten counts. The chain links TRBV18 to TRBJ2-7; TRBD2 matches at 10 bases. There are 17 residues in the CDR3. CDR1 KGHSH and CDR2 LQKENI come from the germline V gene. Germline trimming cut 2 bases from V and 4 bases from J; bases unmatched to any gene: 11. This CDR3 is CASSPSHSSGSVYEQYF. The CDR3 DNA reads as TGTGCCAGCTCACCATCTCATTCTAGCGGGAGCGTGTACGAGCAGTACTTC.

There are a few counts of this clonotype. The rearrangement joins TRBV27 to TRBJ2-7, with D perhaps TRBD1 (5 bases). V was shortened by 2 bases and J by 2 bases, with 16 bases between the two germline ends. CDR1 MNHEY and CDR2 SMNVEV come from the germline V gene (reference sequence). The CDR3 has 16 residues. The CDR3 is CASSLTGQGKAYEQYF. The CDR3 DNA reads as TGTGCCAGCAGTTTAACGGGTCAGGGAAAAGCCTACGAGCAGTACTTC.

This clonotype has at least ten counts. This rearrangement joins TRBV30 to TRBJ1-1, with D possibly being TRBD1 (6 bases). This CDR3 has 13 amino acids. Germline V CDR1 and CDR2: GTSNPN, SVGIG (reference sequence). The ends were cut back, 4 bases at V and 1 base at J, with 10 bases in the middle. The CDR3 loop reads CAWNGQPNTEAFF. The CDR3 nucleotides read TGTGCCTGGAATGGACAGCCGAACACTGAAGCTTTCTTT.

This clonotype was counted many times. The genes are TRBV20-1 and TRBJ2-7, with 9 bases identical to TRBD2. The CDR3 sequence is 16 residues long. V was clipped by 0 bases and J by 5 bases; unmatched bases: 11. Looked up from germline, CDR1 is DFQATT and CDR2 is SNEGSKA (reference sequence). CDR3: CSARDRTSVVVHEQYF. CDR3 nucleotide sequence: TGCAGTGCTAGAGATCGGACTAGCGTAGTGGTCCACGAGCAGTACTTC.

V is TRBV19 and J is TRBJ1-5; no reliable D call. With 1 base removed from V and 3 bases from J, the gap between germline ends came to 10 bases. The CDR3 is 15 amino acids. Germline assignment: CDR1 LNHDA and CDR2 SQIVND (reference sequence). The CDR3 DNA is TGTGCCAGTAGTATAGGCGAGAGACACAATCAGCCCCAGCATTTT. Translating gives CASSIGERHNQPQHF.

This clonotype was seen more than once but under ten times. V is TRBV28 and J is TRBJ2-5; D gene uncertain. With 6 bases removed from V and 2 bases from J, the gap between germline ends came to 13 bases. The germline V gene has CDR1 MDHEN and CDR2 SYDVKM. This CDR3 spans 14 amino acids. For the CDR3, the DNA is TGTGCCAGCAGATTAACCGATCAGCAAGAGACCCAGTACTTC. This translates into CASRLTDQQETQYF.

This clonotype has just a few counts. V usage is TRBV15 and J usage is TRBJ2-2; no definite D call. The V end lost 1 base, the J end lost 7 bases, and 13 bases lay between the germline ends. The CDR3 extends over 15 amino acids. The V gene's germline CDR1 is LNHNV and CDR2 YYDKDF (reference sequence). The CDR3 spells CATSRAGRWHGELFF. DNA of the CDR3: TGTGCCACCAGCAGAGCCGGAAGGTGGCACGGGGAGCTGTTTTTT.

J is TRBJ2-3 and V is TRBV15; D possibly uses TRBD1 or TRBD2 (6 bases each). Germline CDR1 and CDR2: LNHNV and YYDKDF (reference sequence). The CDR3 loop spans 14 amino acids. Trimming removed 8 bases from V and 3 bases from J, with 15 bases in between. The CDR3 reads CATDRGGSTDTQYF. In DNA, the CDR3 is TGTGCCACCGATAGAGGGGGGAGTACAGATACGCAGTATTTT.

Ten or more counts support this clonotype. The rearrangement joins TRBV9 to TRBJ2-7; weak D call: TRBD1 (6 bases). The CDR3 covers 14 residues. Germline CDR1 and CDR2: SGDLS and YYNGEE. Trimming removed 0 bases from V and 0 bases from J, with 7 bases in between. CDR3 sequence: CASSVEGDSYEQYF. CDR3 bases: TGTGCCAGCAGCGTAGAGGGGGACTCCTACGAGCAGTACTTC.

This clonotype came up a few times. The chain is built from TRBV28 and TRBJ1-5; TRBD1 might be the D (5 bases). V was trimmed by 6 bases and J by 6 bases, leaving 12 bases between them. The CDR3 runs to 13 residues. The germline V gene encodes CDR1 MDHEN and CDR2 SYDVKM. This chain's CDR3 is CASRTAPSQPQHF. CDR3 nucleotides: TGTGCCAGCAGGACAGCCCCAAGTCAGCCCCAGCATTTT.

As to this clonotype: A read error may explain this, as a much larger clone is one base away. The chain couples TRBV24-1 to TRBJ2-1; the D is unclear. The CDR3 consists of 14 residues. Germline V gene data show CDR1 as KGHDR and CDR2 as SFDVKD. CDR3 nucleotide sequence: TGTGCCACCGGTGATTCGCCCCATCTGGGCGAGCAGTTCTTC. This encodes CATGDSPHLGEQFF.

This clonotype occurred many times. For the CDR3, the DNA is TGTGCCAGCAGTGAGAGCAGAAATCAGCCCCAGCATTTT. Amino acid sequence: CASSESRNQPQHF. This rearrangement joins TRBV2 to TRBJ1-5; no clear D. The ends were cut back, 3 bases at V and 4 bases at J, with 7 bases in the middle. Germline loops: CDR1 SNHLY, CDR2 FYNNEI. This CDR3 contains 13 residues.

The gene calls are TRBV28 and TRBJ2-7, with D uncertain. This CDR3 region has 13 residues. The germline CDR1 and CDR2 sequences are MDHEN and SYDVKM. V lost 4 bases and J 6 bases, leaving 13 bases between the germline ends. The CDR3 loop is CASSSVGRFEQYF. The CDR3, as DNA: TGTGCCAGCAGTTCTGTTGGTCGGTTCGAGCAGTACTTC.

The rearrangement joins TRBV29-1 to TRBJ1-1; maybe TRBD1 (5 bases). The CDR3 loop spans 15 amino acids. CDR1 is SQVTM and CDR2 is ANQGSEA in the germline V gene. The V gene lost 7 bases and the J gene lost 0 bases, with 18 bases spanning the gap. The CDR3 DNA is TGCAGCGCTCTCCCAGTGACAGCCATGAACACTGAAGCTTTCTTT. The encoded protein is CSALPVTAMNTEAFF.

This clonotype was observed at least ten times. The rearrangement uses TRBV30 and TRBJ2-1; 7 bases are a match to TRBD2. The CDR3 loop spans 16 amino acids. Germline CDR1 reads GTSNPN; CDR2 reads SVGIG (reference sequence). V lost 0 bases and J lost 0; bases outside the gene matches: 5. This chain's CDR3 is CAWSVDGGSSYNEQFF. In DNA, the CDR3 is TGTGCCTGGAGTGTTGACGGGGGGAGCTCCTACAATGAGCAGTTCTTC.

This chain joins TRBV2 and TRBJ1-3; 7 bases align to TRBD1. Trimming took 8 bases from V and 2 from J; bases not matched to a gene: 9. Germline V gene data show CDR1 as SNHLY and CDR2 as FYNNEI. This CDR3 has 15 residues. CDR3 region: CASADTGVPGNTIYF. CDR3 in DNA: TGTGCCAGCGCAGACACAGGGGTCCCTGGAAACACCATATATTTT.

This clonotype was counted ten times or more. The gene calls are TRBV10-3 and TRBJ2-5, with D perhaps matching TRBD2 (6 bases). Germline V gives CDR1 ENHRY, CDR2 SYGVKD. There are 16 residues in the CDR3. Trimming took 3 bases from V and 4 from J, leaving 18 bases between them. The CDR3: CAISEGGGILGETQYF. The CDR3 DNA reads TGTGCCATCAGTGAAGGTGGCGGGATCCTAGGAGAGACCCAGTACTTC.

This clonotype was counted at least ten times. In nucleotides, the CDR3 is TGTGCCAGCAGCTACACGGGACTAGCGGGAGAAGGATACAATGAGCAGTTCTTC. Translated: CASSYTGLAGEGYNEQFF. The chain couples TRBV7-3 to TRBJ2-1, with 14 bases that match TRBD2. CDR1 and CDR2 from the germline V gene are SGHTA and FQGTGA. CDR3 length: 18 residues. J was trimmed by 4 bases and V by 4 bases; bases with no gene match: 9.

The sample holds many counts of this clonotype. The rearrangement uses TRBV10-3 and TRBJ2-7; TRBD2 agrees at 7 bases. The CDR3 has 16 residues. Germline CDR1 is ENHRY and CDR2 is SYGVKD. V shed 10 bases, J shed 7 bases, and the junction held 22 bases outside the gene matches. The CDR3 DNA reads TGTGCCACCGGCCGCGCCCGGGGGGAGGGCTCACCTGAGCAGTACTTC. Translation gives CATGRARGEGSPEQYF.

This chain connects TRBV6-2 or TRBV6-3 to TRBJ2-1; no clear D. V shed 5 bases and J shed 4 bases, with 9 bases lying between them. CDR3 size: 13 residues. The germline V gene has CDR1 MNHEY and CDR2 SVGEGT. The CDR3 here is CASSQRVYNEQFF. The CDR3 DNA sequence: TGTGCCAGCAGTCAACGGGTATACAATGAGCAGTTCTTC.

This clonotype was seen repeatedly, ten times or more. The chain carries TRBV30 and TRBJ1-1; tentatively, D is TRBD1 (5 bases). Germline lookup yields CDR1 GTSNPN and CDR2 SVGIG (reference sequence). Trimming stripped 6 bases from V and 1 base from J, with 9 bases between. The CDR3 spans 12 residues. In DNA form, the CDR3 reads TGTGCCTGCAACGGACAGAACACTGAAGCTTTCTTT. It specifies CACNGQNTEAFF.

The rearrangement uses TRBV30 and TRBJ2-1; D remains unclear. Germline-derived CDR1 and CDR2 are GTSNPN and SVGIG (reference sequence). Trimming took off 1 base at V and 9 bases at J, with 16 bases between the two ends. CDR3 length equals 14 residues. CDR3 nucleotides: TGTGCCTGGAGTGCTCCGACTCCTCACCGTGAGCAGTTCTTC. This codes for CAWSAPTPHREQFF.

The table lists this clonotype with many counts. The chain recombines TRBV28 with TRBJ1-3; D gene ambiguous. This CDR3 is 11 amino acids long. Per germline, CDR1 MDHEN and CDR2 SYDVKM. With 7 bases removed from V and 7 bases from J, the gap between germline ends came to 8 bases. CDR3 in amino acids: CASTPGNTIYF. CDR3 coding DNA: TGTGCCAGCACCCCGGGGAACACCATATATTTT.

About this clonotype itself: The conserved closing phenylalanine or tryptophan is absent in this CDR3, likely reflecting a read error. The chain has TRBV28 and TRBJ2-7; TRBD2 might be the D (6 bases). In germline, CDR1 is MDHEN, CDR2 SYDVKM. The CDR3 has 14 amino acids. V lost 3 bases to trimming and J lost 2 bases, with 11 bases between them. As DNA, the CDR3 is TGTGCCAGCAGTTTCGGGTCGGGGGCCTACGAGCAGTACCTC. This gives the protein CASSFGSGAYEQYL.

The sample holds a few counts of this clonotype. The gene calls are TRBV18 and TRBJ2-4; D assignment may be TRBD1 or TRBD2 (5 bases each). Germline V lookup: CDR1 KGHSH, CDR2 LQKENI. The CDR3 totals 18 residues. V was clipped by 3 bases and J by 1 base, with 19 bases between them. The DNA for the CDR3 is TGTGCCAGCTCACCCCCGGGACCCCCTAGCACGGCCAAAAACATTCAGTACTTC. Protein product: CASSPPGPPSTAKNIQYF.

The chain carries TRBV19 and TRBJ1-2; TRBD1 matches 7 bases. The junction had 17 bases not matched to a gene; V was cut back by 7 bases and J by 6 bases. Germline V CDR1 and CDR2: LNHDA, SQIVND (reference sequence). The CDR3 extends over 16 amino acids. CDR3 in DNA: TGTGCCAGTATGCTTGGGACAGCCTCTTGGTTTGATGGCTACACCTTC. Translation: CASMLGTASWFDGYTF. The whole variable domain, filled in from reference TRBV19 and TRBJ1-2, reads DGGITQSPKYLFRKEGQNVTLSCEQNLNHDAMYWYRQDPGQGLRLIYYSQIVNDFQKGDIAEGYSVSREKKESFPLTVTSAQKNPTAFYLCASMLGTASWFDGYTFGSGTRLTVV.

DNA of the CDR3: TGTGCCAGCAGTTACTCTTGGAGCGGGAGTCGAGAGACCCAGTACTTC. It is translated as CASSYSWSGSRETQYF. The chain employs TRBV6-5 and TRBJ2-5; 8 bases are a match to TRBD2. The CDR3 extends over 16 amino acids. Germline CDR1 reads MNHEY; CDR2 reads SVGAGI. Trimming cost V 0 bases and J 4 bases; bases outside gene matches: 7.

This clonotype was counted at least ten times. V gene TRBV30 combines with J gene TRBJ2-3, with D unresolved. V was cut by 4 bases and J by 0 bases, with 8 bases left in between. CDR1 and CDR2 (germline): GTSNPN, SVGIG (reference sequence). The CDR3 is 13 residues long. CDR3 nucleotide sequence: TGTGCCTGGACTTGGCTTAGCACAGATACGCAGTATTTT. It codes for CAWTWLSTDTQYF. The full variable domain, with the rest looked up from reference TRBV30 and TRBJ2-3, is SQTIHQWPATLVQPVGSPLSLECTVEGTSNPNLYWYRQAAGRGLQLLFYSVGIGQISSEVPQNLSASRPQDRQFILSSKKLLLSDSGFYLCAWTWLSTDTQYFGPGTRLTVL.